This TCR beta chain was recorded in a study of tumor-infiltrating lymphocytes in primary liver carcinoma listed by TCRdb under 2017. For context, the study as a whole: The five patients, three men and two women aged 30 to 69 years, had hepatocellular carcinoma (four) or combined HCC and intrahepatic cholangiocarcinoma (one). Reproducibility between technical replicate repertoires was high, with correlation coefficients above 0.95 and mean shared-clone rates approximately 0.91. To link TCRbeta repertoire diversity with the local molecular phenotype, the roughly 23 tumor region samples were profiled using Agilent mRNA microarrays. The five patients had tumors of stage T1-T3 N0M0, with maximum diameters ranging from roughly 4.2 to 11 cm. TCRbeta repertoire sequencing covered 35 specimens from 5 patients: 25 tumor regions, 5 adjacent noncancerous liver tissues and 5 peripheral blood samples. For each liver tumor, the study sampled five regions along with adjacent normal tissue and blood, and applied TCRbeta repertoire sequencing, expression microarrays and whole-exome sequencing. Each sample produced about 3.5 to 7.5 million productive TCRbeta reads, and read depth showed no significant difference between tissue types.

Details on this clonotype: Its recognized antigen is unknown. At one end, the junction sequence differs from germline, possibly due to a read error.

Without any cell sorting, total RNA and DNA were extracted together from about 20-30 mg of bulk tissue using the AllPrep DNA/RNA mini kit. Surgical resection was performed in China between late 2015 and 2016 on four to six patients with histopathologically diagnosed primary liver carcinoma. At the time of sampling, the patients were treatment-naive and had chronic HBV infection. Five spatially separated regions were sampled per tumor: superior, inferior, left-lateral and right-lateral poles, plus the tumor centre. Histological examination found more than 75% viable tumor cells in every tumor sample. Each fresh piece of tumor and adjacent tissue was cut in two, with one half stored in RNAlater at -80 degrees C and the other half sent for histology. The CDR3 runs 14 residues from the cysteine to the phenylalanine. Left in the record is the CDR3 DNA by itself, 42 bases read in frame from the first base. According to the germline V gene (reference sequence), CDR1 reads SEHNR and CDR2 reads FQNEAQ.

Starting from about 500 ng total RNA, TCRbeta-specific cDNA was produced by reverse transcription with a constant-region primer and ProtoScript II reverse transcriptase. TCRbeta libraries were built with three nested multiplex PCR rounds, a slightly modified ARM-PCR procedure. Multiplex TRBV1-TRBV30 forward primers and a Cbeta reverse primer were used in the first two PCR rounds, each of which was run for approximately 9 cycles. Sample barcodes and Illumina adapters were attached in a final 25-cycle PCR using Deep VentR polymerase. Before sequencing, amplicons between 200 and 500 bp were purified from gel using a QIAquick gel extraction kit. The TCRbeta amplicons were sequenced with 250-bp paired-end reads on an Illumina HiSeq 2500. The authors' pipeline ran thus. Quality trimming of reads was performed with Trimmomatic v0.33, and paired reads were merged with FLASH v1.2.11 so that full CDR3 sequences could be recovered. V, D and J germline segments were assigned to the rearranged TCRbeta sequences by MiGEC v1.2.1b. Clonotype statistics and Shannon-Wiener diversity indices were computed with VDJtools v1.0.0. To reduce sampling bias, subsequent analyses other than the diversity analysis used only the 250 most abundant clonotypes in each sample. TCRdb reworked the public reads: Q25 trimming with fastp, MiXCR clone assembly, productive beta chains retained. Rows are unified per CDR3 protein, each entry keeping the most common DNA and genes. The V and J calls reflect TCRdb's pipeline rather than the authors' work. The sample table contains tens of thousands of distinct CDR3 sequences; only one count was recorded for around 70% of them. The ten most abundant clones make up approximately 19% of the sample.

Broader findings and caveats from the paper: Only about 8-25% of top clones were found in all five regions of a tumor, suggesting spatial heterogeneity of tumor-infiltrating T cells. Because sequencing covered only the TCR beta chain and unpaired alpha chains were not captured, true repertoire diversity is likely underestimated. Comparison of CD4+ and CD8+ T cell repertoires was precluded by the use of bulk unsorted samples. Repertoire overlap was found to be higher between tumor regions (mean roughly 36%) than between tumor-adjacent (about 17%) or tumor-blood (about 14%) pairs, consistent with antigen-driven expansion. Compared with blood, tumors had a significantly larger share of the repertoire taken up by the top 250 clones (p = 0.039). With just five or six patients in the study, the authors point out that the findings should be validated in a larger study.

This chain is built from TRBV7-9 and TRBJ2-7; the D gene is possibly TRBD1 or TRBD2, with 5 bases matching each. Material for sequencing was liver tumor tissue from sampling region 1. The sample's cell subset or site label, decoded: tumor region T1, superior pole. The receptor's source is a man aged 40-55 years with primary liver carcinoma and hepatitis B virus infection. CDR3 region: CTSSFRDVAYEQYF. The bases read TGTACCAGCAGCTTCCGGGACGTCGCCTACGAGCAGTACTTC.